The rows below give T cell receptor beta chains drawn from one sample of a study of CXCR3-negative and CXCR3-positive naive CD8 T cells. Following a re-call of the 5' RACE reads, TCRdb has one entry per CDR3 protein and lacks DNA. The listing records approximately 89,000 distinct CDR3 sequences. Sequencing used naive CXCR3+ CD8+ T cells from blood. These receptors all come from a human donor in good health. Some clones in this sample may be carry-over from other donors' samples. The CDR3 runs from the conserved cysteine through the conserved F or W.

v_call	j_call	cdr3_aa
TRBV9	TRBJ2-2	CASSPKRGASGELFF
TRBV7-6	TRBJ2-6	CASSLVVSSGVPSGANVLTF
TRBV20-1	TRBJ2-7	CSARPGTAIYEQYF
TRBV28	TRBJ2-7	CASSSPFQSSYEQYF
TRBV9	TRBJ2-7	CASSVGKAFYEQYF
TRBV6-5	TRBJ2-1	CASSYGPPSYNEQFF
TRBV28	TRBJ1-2	CASSFSVQGGYGYTF
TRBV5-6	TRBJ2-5	CASSLGGDRDETQYF
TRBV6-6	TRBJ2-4	CASTSVLNIQYF
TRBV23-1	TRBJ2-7	CASSHLDRFYEQYF
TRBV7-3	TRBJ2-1	CASSHGGGYNEQFF
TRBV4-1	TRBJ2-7	CASSLRLSSYEQYF
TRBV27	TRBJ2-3	CASRDPLVWDTQYF
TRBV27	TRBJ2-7	CASRGTSVSYEQYF
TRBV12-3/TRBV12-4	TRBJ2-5	CASSSWGGERQETQYF
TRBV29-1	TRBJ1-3	CSALVTGSSGNTIYF
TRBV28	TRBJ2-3	CASRGPWAGQGHSTDTQYF
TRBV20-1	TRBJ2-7	CSARDRLRGEQYF
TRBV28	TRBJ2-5	CATRASQETQYF
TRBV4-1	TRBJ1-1	CASSQEGLAGMNTEAFF
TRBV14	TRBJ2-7	CASSKLTSYEQYF
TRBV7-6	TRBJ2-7	CASSRVGGRDEQYF
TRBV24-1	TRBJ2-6	CATSEWTPSGANVLTF
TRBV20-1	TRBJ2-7	CSARRDRGFHLNYEQYF
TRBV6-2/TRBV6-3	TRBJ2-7	CASAGTTYEQYF
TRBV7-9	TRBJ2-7	CASSLGQLYEQYF
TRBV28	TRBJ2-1	CASSLLAGGKQFF
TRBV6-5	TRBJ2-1	CASSSPGTSAYYNEQFF
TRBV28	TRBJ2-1	CASSFLEGSYNEQFF
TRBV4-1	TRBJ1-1	CASSISGGSQTEAFF
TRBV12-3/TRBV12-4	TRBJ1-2	CASTVDSFYGYTF
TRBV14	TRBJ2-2	CASSQVRDTAELFF
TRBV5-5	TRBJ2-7	CASSSVGPQGVDEQYF
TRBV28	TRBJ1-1	CASSLVGALDTEAFF
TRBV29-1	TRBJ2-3	CSVEGALSWADTQYF
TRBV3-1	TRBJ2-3	CASSQGTSESDTQYF
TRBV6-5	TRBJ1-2	CASSSGSYGYTF
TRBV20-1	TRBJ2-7	CSARDLGRGQYEQYF
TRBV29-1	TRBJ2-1	CSVPGTSNDEQFF
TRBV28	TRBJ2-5	CASSITWETQYF
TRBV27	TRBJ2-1	CASSLTAGQTSYNEQFF
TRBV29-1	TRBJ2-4	CSVTTSGRAGDIQYF
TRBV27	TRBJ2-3	CASSLWGGQGAEDTQYF
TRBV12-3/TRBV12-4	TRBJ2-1	CASIGTGSYNEQFF
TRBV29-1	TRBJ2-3	CSVDFSSGSDTQYF
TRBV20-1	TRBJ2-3	CSALGGNTDTQYF
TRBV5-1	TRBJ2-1	CASSYNRDFNLRSYNEQFF
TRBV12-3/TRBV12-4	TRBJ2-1	CASSSTGGFEQFF
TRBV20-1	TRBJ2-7	CSAGFTGGEETTSYEQYF
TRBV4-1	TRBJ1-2	CASSLSVYRDTNYGYTF
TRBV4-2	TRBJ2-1	CASSIHQGYNEQFF
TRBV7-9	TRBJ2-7	CASSAPGVAYEQYF